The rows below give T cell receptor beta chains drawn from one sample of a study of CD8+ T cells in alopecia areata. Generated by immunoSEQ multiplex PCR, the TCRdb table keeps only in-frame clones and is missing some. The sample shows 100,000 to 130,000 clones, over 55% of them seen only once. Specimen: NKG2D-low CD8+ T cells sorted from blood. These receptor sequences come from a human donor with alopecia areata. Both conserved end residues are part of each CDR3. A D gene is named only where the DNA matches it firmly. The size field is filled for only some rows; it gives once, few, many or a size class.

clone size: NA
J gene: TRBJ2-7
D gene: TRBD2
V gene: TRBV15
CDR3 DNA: TGTGCCACCAGCGGACCACTGACTAGCGGGAGCTACGAGCAGTACTTC
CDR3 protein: CATSGPLTSGSYEQYF

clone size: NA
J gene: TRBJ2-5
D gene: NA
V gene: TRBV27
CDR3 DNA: TGTGCCAGCAGAACAGGGCCTAGCTTCGAGACCCAGTACTTC
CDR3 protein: CASRTGPSFETQYF

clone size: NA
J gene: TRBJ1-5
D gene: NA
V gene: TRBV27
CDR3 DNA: TGTGCCAGCAGCCCAGGACGGAACAATCAGCCCCAGCATTTT
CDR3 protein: CASSPGRNNQPQHF

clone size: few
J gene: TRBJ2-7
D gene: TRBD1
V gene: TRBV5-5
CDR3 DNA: TGTGCCAGCAGCTATAACAGGGGAAACTACGAGCAGTACTTC
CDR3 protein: CASSYNRGNYEQYF

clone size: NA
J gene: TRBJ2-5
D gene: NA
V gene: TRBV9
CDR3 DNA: TGTGCCAGCAGTTCCCCATCAAGGGCAGGGACGACTCAAGAGACCCAGTACTTC
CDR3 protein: CASSSPSRAGTTQETQYF

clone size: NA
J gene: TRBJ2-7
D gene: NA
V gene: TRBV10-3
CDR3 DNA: TGTGCCATCGGCCTACATGGCGTCGAGCAGTACTTC
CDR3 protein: CAIGLHGVEQYF

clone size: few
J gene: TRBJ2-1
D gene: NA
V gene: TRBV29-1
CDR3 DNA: TGCAGCGTTGAAGTTCCGTCGACAGGTGAGCAGTTCTTC
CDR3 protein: CSVEVPSTGEQFF

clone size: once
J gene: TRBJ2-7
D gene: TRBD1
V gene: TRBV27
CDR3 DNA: TGTGCCAGCAGTCAACACGGGACAGACTACGAGCAGTACTTC
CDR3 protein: CASSQHGTDYEQYF

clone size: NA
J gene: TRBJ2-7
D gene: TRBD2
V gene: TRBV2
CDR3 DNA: TGTGCCAGCATCCCCCCGGGGACTAGCCGCGCGGAGCAGTACTTC
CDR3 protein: CASIPPGTSRAEQYF

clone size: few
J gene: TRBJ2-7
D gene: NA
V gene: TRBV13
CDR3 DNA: TGTGCCAGCAGCTTAGGCACGACGTCCGACGAGCAGTACTTC
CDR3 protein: CASSLGTTSDEQYF

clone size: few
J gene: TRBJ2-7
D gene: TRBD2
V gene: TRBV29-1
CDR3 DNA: TGCAGCGTGGCGGGACTAGCGAACTACGAGCAGTACTTC
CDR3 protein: CSVAGLANYEQYF

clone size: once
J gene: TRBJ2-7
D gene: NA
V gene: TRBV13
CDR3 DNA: TGTGCCAGCAGCTCCCCCGACAGACACTACGAGCAGTACTTC
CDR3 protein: CASSSPDRHYEQYF

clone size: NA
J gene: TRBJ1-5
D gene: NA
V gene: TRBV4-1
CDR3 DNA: TGCGCCAGCAGCCAAGAGTCAGAAAATCAGCCCCAGCATTTT
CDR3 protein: CASSQESENQPQHF

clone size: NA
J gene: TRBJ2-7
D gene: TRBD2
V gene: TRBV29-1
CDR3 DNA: TGCAGCGTGGAGTTCTCTAGCGGGACGTACGAGCAGTACTTC
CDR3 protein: CSVEFSSGTYEQYF

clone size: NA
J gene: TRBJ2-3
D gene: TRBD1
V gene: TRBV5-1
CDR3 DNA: TGCGCCAGCAGGGACGGGGACAGTTACACGCAGTATTTT
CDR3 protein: CASRDGDSYTQYF

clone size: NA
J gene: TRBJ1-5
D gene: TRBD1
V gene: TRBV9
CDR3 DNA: TGTGCCAGCAGCGCGAGCGGGACAGAGAATCAGCCCCAGCATTTT
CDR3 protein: CASSASGTENQPQHF

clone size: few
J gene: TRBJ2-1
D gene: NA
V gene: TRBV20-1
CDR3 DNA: TGCAGTGCTAGAGATGGTGAGCAGTTCTTC
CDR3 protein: CSARDGEQFF

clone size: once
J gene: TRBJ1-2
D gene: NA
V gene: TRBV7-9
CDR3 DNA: TGTGCCAGCGGAAATAGATCTAACTATGGCTACACCTTC
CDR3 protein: CASGNRSNYGYTF

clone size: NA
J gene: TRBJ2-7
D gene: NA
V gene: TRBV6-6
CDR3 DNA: TGTGCCAGCACCCGGAGGGGCCGATACGAGCAGTACTTC
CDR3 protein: CASTRRGRYEQYF

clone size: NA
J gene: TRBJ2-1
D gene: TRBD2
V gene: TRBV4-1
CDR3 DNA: TGCGCCAGCAGCCAACTGACTAGCGGGGTCTACAATGAGCAGTTCTTC
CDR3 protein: CASSQLTSGVYNEQFF

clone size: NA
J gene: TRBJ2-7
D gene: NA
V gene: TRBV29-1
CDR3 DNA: TGCAGCGTTGAAGCCATAACAGTGACCAACTCCTACGAGCAGTACTTC
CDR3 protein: CSVEAITVTNSYEQYF

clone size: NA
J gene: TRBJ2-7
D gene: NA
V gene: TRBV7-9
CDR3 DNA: TGTGCCAGCAGCTTAGTCCCATTGACCTACGAGCAGTACTTC
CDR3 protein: CASSLVPLTYEQYF

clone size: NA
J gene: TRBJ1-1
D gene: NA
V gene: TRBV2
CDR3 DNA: TGTGCCAGCAGTGAGTCCCTCCGGACGAACACTGAAGCTTTCTTT
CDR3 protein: CASSESLRTNTEAFF

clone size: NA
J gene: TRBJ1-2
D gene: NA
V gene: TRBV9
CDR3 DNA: TGTGCCAGCAGCGGAAGAAGCTACACCTTC
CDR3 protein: CASSGRSYTF

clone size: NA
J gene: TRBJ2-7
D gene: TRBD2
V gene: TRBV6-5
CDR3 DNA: TGTGCCAGCAGTCCCCGGACTAGCGGGAACGAGCAGTACTTC
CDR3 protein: CASSPRTSGNEQYF

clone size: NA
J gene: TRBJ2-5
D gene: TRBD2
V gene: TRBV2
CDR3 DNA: TGTGCCAGCAGTGCCAGTAGCGGGAGGGCCGAGACCCAGTACTTC
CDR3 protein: CASSASSGRAETQYF

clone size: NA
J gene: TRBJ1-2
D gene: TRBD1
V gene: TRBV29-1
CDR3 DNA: TGCAGCGTCGGGACAGGGTCGGGCTACACCTTC
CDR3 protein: CSVGTGSGYTF

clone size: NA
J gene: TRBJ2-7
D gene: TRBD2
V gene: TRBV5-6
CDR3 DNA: TGTGCCAGCAGCGGCGGACTAGCGGCGAACGAGCAGTACTTC
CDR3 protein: CASSGGLAANEQYF

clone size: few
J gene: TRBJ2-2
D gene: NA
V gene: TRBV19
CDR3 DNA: TGTGCCACCGAGGGGGAATGGGGGGAGCTGTTTTTT
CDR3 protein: CATEGEWGELFF

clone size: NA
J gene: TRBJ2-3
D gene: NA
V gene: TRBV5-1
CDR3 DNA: TGCGCCAGCAGCCCTGCCGGGGGCACGCAGTATTTT
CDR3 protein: CASSPAGGTQYF

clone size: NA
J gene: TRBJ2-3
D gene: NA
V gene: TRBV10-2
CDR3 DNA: TGCGCCAGCAGTGAGTCGCTGGTGAGCACAGATACGCAGTATTTT
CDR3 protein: CASSESLVSTDTQYF

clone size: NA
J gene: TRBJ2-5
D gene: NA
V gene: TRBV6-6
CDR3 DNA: TGTGCCAGCAGTGATCCTTCGCTGCTCGGGACCCAGTACTTC
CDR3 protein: CASSDPSLLGTQYF

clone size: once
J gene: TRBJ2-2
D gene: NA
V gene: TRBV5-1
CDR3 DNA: TGCGCCAGCAGCTTATATCCAGAGGCGAACACCGGGGAGCTGTTTTTT
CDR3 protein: CASSLYPEANTGELFF

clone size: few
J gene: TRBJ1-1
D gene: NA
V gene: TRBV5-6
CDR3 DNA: TGTGCCAGCAGCTTGGTATCAGGGCTCTATATGAACACTGAAGCTTTCTTT
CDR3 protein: CASSLVSGLYMNTEAFF

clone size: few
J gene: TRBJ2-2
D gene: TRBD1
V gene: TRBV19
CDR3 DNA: TGTGCCAGTAGCTGGACAGGGAGCACCGGGGAGCTGTTTTTT
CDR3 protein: CASSWTGSTGELFF

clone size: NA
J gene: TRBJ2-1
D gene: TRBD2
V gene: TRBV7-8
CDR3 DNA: TGTGCCAGCGGCGGACTAGCGGGAGGTCTTGATGAGCAGTTCTTC
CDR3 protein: CASGGLAGGLDEQFF

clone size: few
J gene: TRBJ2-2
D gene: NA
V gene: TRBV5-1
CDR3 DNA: TGCGCCAGCAGCTACCTCAATCCCACCGGGGAGCTGTTTTTT
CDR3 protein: CASSYLNPTGELFF

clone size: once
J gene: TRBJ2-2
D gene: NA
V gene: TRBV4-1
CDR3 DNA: TGCGCCAGCAGCGACATGACCGGGGAGCTGTTTTTT
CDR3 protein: CASSDMTGELFF

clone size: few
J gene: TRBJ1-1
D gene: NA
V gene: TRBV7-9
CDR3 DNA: TGTGCCAGCACCGGACAGTTTACAGCTTTCTTT
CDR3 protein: CASTGQFTAFF

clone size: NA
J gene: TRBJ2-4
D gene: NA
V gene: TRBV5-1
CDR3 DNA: TGCGCCAGCAGCTTGGGTCCCAAAAACATTCAGTACTTC
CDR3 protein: CASSLGPKNIQYF

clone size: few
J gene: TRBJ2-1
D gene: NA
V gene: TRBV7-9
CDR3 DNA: TGTGCCAGCAGCTTGGGCGTGAATGAGCAGTTCTTC
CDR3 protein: CASSLGVNEQFF

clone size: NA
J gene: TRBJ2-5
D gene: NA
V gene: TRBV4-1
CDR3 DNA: TGCGCCAGCAGCCAAGATCTCCTTCCCCAAGAGACCCAGTACTTC
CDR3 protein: CASSQDLLPQETQYF

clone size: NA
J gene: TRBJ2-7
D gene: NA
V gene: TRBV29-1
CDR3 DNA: TGCAGCGTTCCGGGATTATCCTACGAGCAGTACTTC
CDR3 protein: CSVPGLSYEQYF

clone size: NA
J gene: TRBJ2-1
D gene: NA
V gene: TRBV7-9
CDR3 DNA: TGTGCCAGCAGCCAAGATATCCCCGAGCAGTTCTTC
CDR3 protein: CASSQDIPEQFF

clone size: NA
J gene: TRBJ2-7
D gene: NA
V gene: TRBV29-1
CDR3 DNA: TGCAGCGTTGAAGTCCAAGGGGATAAGTACGAGCAGTACTTC
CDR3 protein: CSVEVQGDKYEQYF

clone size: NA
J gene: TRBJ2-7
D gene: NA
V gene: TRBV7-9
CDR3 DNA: TGTGCCAGCAGCTATCCCCAGGGCTACGAGCAGTACTTC
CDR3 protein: CASSYPQGYEQYF

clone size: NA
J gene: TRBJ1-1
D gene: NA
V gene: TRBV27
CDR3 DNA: TGTGCCAGCAGTCGGTCGGGGATTGGCACTGAAGCTTTCTTT
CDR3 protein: CASSRSGIGTEAFF

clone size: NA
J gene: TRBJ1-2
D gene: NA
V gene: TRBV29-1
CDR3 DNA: TGCAGCGTTAACTATGGCTACACCTTC
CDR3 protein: CSVNYGYTF

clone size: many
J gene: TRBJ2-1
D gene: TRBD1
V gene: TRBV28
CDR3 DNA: TGTGCCAGCACTCTGACAGGGTATTCCTACAATGAGCAGTTCTTC
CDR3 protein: CASTLTGYSYNEQFF

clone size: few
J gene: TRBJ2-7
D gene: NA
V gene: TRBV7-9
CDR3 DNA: TGTGCCAGCAGCCCCCATACAGGACCCGAGCAGTACTTC
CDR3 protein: CASSPHTGPEQYF

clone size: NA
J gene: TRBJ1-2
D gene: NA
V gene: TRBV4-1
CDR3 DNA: TGCGCCAGCAGCCAAGCACCAGCCTCGGGTGGCTACACCTTC
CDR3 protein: CASSQAPASGGYTF

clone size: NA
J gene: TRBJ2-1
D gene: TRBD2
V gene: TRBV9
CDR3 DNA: TGTGCCAGCAGCCCCCCTAGCGGAAGCTCCTACAATGAGCAGTTCTTC
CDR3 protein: CASSPPSGSSYNEQFF

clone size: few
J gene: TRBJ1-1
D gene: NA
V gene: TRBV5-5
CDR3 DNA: TGTGCCAGCAGCTTATACCGGGACACTGAAGCTTTCTTT
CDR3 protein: CASSLYRDTEAFF

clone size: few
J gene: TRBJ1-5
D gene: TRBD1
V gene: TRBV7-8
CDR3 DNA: TGTGCCAGCAGCTCGGGGACAGGGCAGATAGCCCAGCATTTT
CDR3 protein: CASSSGTGQIAQHF

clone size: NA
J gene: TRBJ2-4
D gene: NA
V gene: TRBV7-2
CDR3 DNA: TGTGCCAGCAGCCCATATACGGGCGTAGCCAAAAACATTCAGTACTTC
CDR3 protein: CASSPYTGVAKNIQYF

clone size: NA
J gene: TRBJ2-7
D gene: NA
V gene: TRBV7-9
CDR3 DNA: TGTGCCAGCAGCTTAGTTGACGATGGGCAGTACTTC
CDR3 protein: CASSLVDDGQYF

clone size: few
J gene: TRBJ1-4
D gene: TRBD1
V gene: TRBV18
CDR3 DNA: TGTGCCAGCTCACTTTATGGGACAGTGGATGAAAAACTGTTTTTT
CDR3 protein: CASSLYGTVDEKLFF

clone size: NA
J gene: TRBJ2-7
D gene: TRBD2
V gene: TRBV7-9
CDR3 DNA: TGTGCCAGCAGCTCTACGGAGACTAGCGGGTCCTACGAGCAGTACTTC
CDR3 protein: CASSSTETSGSYEQYF

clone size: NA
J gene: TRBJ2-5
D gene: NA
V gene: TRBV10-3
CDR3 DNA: TGTGCCATCAGTCCCGGGGACCTCCAAGAGACCCAGTACTTC
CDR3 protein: CAISPGDLQETQYF

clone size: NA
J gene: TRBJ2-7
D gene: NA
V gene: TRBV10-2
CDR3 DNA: TGCGCCAGCAGTGAGTCGCGGGGCAGAGCCTACGAGCAGTACTTC
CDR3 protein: CASSESRGRAYEQYF